Following are 11 T cell receptor beta chains from one sample sequenced in a study of T-cell reconstitution after alpha-beta-depleted transplantation in children. Unique molecular identifiers were used in preparing the TCRbeta library. TCRdb fed the PCR reads into MiXCR, producing one record per CDR3 protein. This table holds 600,000 or so distinct CDR3 sequences, 23% found once. Here the sequenced sample was PBMCs, mostly from graft donor cells, taken 360 days after TCRalphabeta/CD19-depleted stem cell transplant. The receptors were sampled from a boy younger than two who had a stem cell transplant for acute myeloid leukemia, so the T cells may come from the graft donor.

The genes are TRBV12-3 or TRBV12-4 and TRBJ1-1; D perhaps matches TRBD1 (5 bases). The CDR3 is made up of 15 amino acids. Trimming cost V 2 bases and J 0 bases, with 10 bases left between them. The CDR3 sequence is CASSLSIRVNTEAFF. The DNA of the CDR3 is TGTGCCAGCAGTTTATCGATCAGGGTGAACACTGAAGCTTTCTTT.

There are many counts of this clonotype. The chain couples TRBV5-6 to TRBJ2-7, with D possibly being TRBD2 (6 bases). The germline gives CDR1 SGHDT, CDR2 YYEEEE. The CDR3 is made up of 16 amino acids. Trimming shortened V by 0 bases and J by 0 bases, and 13 bases separated the two germline ends. The CDR3 reads CASSLVLHGSSYEQYF. CDR3 nucleotides: TGTGCCAGCAGCTTGGTTTTACACGGGAGCTCCTACGAGCAGTACTTC.

This sequence joins TRBV5-5 and TRBJ2-2, with a possible D match to TRBD1 (5 bases). The CDR3 loop spans 17 amino acids. Trimming stripped 0 bases from V and 1 base from J, with 13 bases between. Germline CDR1 is SGHKS and CDR2 is YYEKEE (reference sequence). CDR3 sequence: CASSLGVWQGNTGELFF. CDR3 nucleotide sequence: TGTGCCAGCAGCTTGGGGGTTTGGCAGGGGAACACCGGGGAGCTGTTTTTT.

The J gene is TRBJ1-5, the V gene TRBV12-3 or TRBV12-4; D is unresolved. Deletions cut 0 bases from V and 5 bases from J, with 5 bases between. The CDR3 totals 13 residues. The CDR3 DNA is TGTGCCAGCAGTTTAGCCTCCTATCAGCCCCAGCATTTT. Its translation: CASSLASYQPQHF.

This clonotype turned up a few times. The chain uses TRBV4-1 and TRBJ2-3, with 8 bases fitting TRBD2. V gave up 0 bases and J gave up 2 bases; unmatched junction bases: 19. The CDR3 extends over 21 amino acids. CDR1 and CDR2 (germline): MGHRA, YSYEKL. The DNA for the CDR3 is TGCGCCAGCAGCCAAGATCAAAAAGCCGGGGGGGACCCCTTTTACACAGATACGCAGTATTTT. Its translation is CASSQDQKAGGDPFYTDTQYF.

In its sample, this clonotype was seen a few times. V is TRBV20-1 and J is TRBJ2-3; D uncertain. The germline V and J ends were trimmed by 0 bases and 5 bases, with 9 bases remaining between them. Germline V lookup: CDR1 DFQATT, CDR2 SNEGSKA (reference sequence). The CDR3 consists of 13 residues. CDR3 coding DNA: TGCAGTGCTAGAGACAACAACGGAGATACGCAGTATTTT. This encodes CSARDNNGDTQYF.

This chain connects TRBV27 to TRBJ2-4, with 8 nucleotides matching TRBD1. CDR1 MNHEY and CDR2 SMNVEV come from the germline V gene (reference sequence). V dropped 4 bases and J dropped 4; count of bases not matched to a gene: 6. The CDR3 totals 15 residues. DNA of the CDR3: TGTGCCAGCAGTTCCATCACAGGGGGTAAAAACATTCAGTACTTC. Amino acids: CASSSITGGKNIQYF.

This clonotype occurred a few times. The chain has TRBV20-1 and TRBJ2-1; 10 nucleotides match TRBD2. Germline assignment: CDR1 DFQATT and CDR2 SNEGSKA (reference sequence). There are 15 residues in the CDR3. Trimming took 5 bases from V and 5 from J; bases not matched to a gene: 9. Written as DNA, the CDR3 is TGCAGTGCTCCCCCACTAGCGGGATATGACAATGAGCAGTTCTTC. Amino acids: CSAPPLAGYDNEQFF.

The chain joins TRBV20-1 to TRBJ1-6, with D tentatively TRBD1 (6 bases). Germline values: CDR1 DFQATT, CDR2 SNEGSKA (reference sequence). The V and J ends lost 0 bases and 4 bases respectively, with 13 bases between them. The CDR3 consists of 16 residues. This chain's CDR3 is CSARDSGASYNSPLHF. The CDR3 DNA follows: TGCAGTGCTAGAGATTCGGGGGCGTCATATAATTCACCCCTCCACTTT.

V gene TRBV7-2 combines with J gene TRBJ2-1, with 15 bases fitting TRBD2. The ends lost 4 bases at V and 13 bases at J; junction bases unmatched: 11. The germline gives CDR1 SGHTA, CDR2 FQGNSA. The CDR3 contains 16 residues. CDR3 coding DNA: TGTGCCAGCAGCTCCTTTCGGACTAGCGGGGGGGCCCTACAGTTCTTC. It encodes CASSSFRTSGGALQFF.

This clonotype was counted many times. V usage is TRBV6-5 and J usage is TRBJ2-2, with 7 positions matching TRBD1. The J segment lost 7 bases and the V segment lost 11 bases, leaving 4 bases of the junction unmatched. The CDR3 sequence is 11 residues long. Germline V gives CDR1 MNHEY, CDR2 SVGAGI. CDR3 nucleotide sequence: TGTGCCGTAGGGGGCGTCGGGGAGCTGTTTTTT. Translating gives CAVGGVGELFF.